A single sample is the source of the 24 T cell receptor beta chains below, sequenced in a study of OX40 agonist ivuxolimab in advanced cancers. Clones were sequenced by immunoSEQ multiplex PCR, and TCRdb holds only the in-frame ones, with some missing. The sample yields approximately 49,000 clones, more than 80% seen once. The sequenced sample was CD4+ or CD8+ T cells sorted from blood, obtained in a trial of the OX40 agonist ivuxolimab. The receptors were gathered from an adult with an advanced solid tumor such as melanoma, head and neck, liver or kidney cancer.

The rearrangement links TRBV4-2 to TRBJ1-3, with no clear D. Germline V gene lookup returns CDR1 LGHNA and CDR2 YNFKEQ. The ends were cut back, 2 bases at V and 0 bases at J, with 14 bases in the middle. The CDR3 totals 17 residues. DNA of the CDR3: TGTGCCAGCAGCCAACGGGGATCAGTAAGCTCTGGAAACACCATATATTTT. Protein sequence: CASSQRGSVSSGNTIYF.

This chain joins TRBV15 and TRBJ2-5; no definite D call. CDR1 and CDR2 from the germline V gene are LNHNV and YYDKDF (reference sequence). The ends were cut back, 0 bases at V and 5 bases at J, with 4 bases in the middle. The length of the CDR3 is 12 residues. CDR3 loop: CATSRDLETQYF. CDR3 coding DNA: TGTGCCACCAGCAGAGACCTCGAGACCCAGTACTTC.

For this clone: Mismatch with germline at one junction end may stem from a read error. The rearrangement joins TRBV7-7 to TRBJ2-5; 9 bases fit TRBD2. CDR3 length: 16 amino acids. The germline V gene encodes CDR1 SSHAT and CDR2 FNYEAQ (reference sequence). The CDR3 sequence: CASSTAGGLGRETQYF. CDR3 DNA: TGTGCTAGCAGCACCGCGGGGGGGCTTGGTCGGGAGACCCAGTACTTC.

Only one count was recorded for this clone. V usage is TRBV30 and J usage is TRBJ2-3; a possible D gene is TRBD2 (7 bases). With 4 bases removed from V and 7 bases from J, the gap between germline ends came to 15 bases. This CDR3 has 13 residues. Germline CDR1 and CDR2: GTSNPN and SVGIG (reference sequence). The CDR3: CAWIQTGGHTQYF. CDR3 nucleotides: TGTGCCTGGATCCAAACGGGGGGCCATACGCAGTATTTT.

About this clone: The germline gene is not matched at one end of the junction; a read error may be the cause. The chain is built from TRBV5-5 and TRBJ2-3; no definite D call. Germline lookup yields CDR1 SGHKS and CDR2 YYEKEE (reference sequence). The CDR3 is made up of 15 amino acids. CDR3 sequence: CASGFGRPLTDTQYF. CDR3 coding DNA: TGTGCCAGCGGCTTTGGGCGCCCTCTCACAGATACGCAGTATTTT. The whole variable domain, remainder taken from reference TRBV5-5 and TRBJ2-3, is DAGVTQSPTHLIKTRGQQVTLRCSPISGHKSVSWYQQVLGQGPQFIFQYYEKEERGRGNFPDRFSARQFPNYSSELNVNALLLGDSALYLCASGFGRPLTDTQYFGPGTRLTVL.

The V and J genes are TRBV2 and TRBJ1-6; TRBD1 might be the D (5 bases). V lost 6 bases, J lost 8 bases, and 14 bases lay in between. CDR3 size: 14 residues. Germline V gene sequence: CDR1 SNHLY, CDR2 FYNNEI. This CDR3 is CASSSQTGDSPLHF. In nucleotides, the CDR3 is TGTGCCAGCAGCTCTCAAACGGGGGATTCACCCCTCCACTTT. Full variable domain (remainder filled in from reference TRBV2 and TRBJ1-6): EPEVTQTPSHQVTQMGQEVILRCVPISNHLYFYWYRQILGQKVEFLVSFYNNEISEKSEIFDDQFSVERPDGSNFTLKIRSTKLEDSAMYFCASSSQTGDSPLHFGNGTRLTVT.

This clone came up a few times. The chain couples TRBV9 to TRBJ1-2; TRBD1 is a possible D gene (6 bases). V lost 0 bases and J lost 4, with 16 bases in between. The CDR3 totals 16 residues. Germline CDR1 and CDR2: SGDLS and YYNGEE. CDR3 amino acids: CASSVGRTDGLYGYTF. Written as DNA, the CDR3 is TGTGCCAGCAGCGTAGGGCGGACAGACGGGCTCTATGGCTACACCTTC. Full variable domain (remainder filled in from reference TRBV9 and TRBJ1-2): DSGVTQTPKHLITATGQRVTLRCSPRSGDLSVYWYQQSLDQGLQFLIQYYNGEERAKGNILERFSAQQFPDLHSELNLSSLELGDSALYFCASSVGRTDGLYGYTFGSGTRLTVV.

The CDR3 sequence: CSGLGGAVEAFF. The CDR3 DNA is TGCAGCGGCCTAGGGGGCGCGGTTGAAGCTTTCTTT. The rearrangement joins TRBV29-1 to TRBJ1-1, with 7 bases that match TRBD1. Germline V gene lookup returns CDR1 SQVTM and CDR2 ANQGSEA. Trimming cost V 7 bases and J 7 bases; bases outside gene matches: 9. This CDR3 contains 12 residues.

This chain uses TRBV20-1 with TRBJ1-4, with D unresolved. CDR3 length equals 11 residues. Germline CDR1 reads DFQATT; CDR2 reads SNEGSKA (reference sequence). V lost 7 bases, J lost 8 bases, and 11 bases lay in between. In DNA, the CDR3 is TGCAGTGTCGACTCCGGGGAAAAACTGTTTTTT. It codes for CSVDSGEKLFF.

This clone has only a few counts. The chain combines TRBV5-1 with TRBJ1-4, with TRBD1 as a possible D gene (6 bases). Per the germline V gene, CDR1 is SGHRS and CDR2 is YFSETQ. V shed 3 bases and J shed 3 bases, with 9 bases lying between them. This CDR3 contains 14 residues. The CDR3 is CASSSRGANEKLFF. CDR3 coding DNA: TGCGCCAGCAGCTCCAGGGGTGCTAATGAAAAACTGTTTTTT.

This chain uses TRBV6-6 with TRBJ2-7; possible D gene TRBD2, 7 bases. In germline, CDR1 is MNHNY, CDR2 SVGAGI (reference sequence). The CDR3 is 15 residues long. Deletions cut 0 bases from V and 3 bases from J, with 12 bases between. The CDR3 DNA reads TGTGCCAGCAGTTACTCGGGGGGGGGCAACTACGAGCAGTACTTC. Its protein product is CASSYSGGGNYEQYF.

The V call is TRBV11-2, the J call TRBJ2-5, with D tentatively TRBD2 (6 bases). V gave up 5 bases and J gave up 4 bases, with 11 bases separating them. Germline-derived CDR1 and CDR2 are SGHAT and FQNNGV. The CDR3 loop spans 13 amino acids. The CDR3 bases are TGTGCCAGCAGCCGGGACTCCTTAGAGACCCAGTACTTC. Protein sequence: CASSRDSLETQYF.

The genes are TRBV5-6 and TRBJ1-5, with a tentative D call TRBD1 (6 bases). Germline V CDR1 and CDR2: SGHDT, YYEEEE. V lost 0 bases, J lost 7 bases, and 20 bases lay in between. CDR3 length: 17 amino acids. In DNA form, the CDR3 reads TGTGCCAGCAGCTTGGGTGGACGGGGGCAAGGGGTACAGCCCCAGCATTTT. This encodes CASSLGGRGQGVQPQHF.

J is TRBJ2-6 and V is TRBV4-3; D gene unclear. CDR1 LGHNA and CDR2 YSLEER come from the germline V gene. V was shortened by 5 bases and J by 0 bases, with 14 bases between the two germline ends. The CDR3 runs to 17 residues. The CDR3 reads CASSGSATHSGANVLTF. Here the CDR3 DNA reads TGCGCCAGCAGCGGTTCGGCCACGCACTCTGGGGCCAACGTCCTGACTTTC.

V and J are TRBV2 and TRBJ1-5, with D hard to call. With 6 bases removed from V and 4 bases from J, the gap between germline ends came to 10 bases. Germline assignment: CDR1 SNHLY and CDR2 FYNNEI. The CDR3 is 13 amino acids. CDR3 loop: CASSPGPNQPQHF. DNA for the CDR3: TGTGCCAGCAGCCCGGGTCCTAATCAGCCCCAGCATTTT.

This clone occurred a few times. The CDR3: CASTTHGGAGGGVYGYTF. The CDR3 DNA follows: TGTGCCAGCACCACACACGGGGGGGCAGGCGGTGGAGTCTATGGCTACACCTTC. The chain couples TRBV7-2 to TRBJ1-2; tentative D call: TRBD1 (6 bases). Germline V lookup: CDR1 SGHTA, CDR2 FQGNSA. CDR3 length: 18 residues. The germline V and J ends were trimmed by 7 bases and 4 bases, with 28 bases remaining between them.

This rearrangement joins TRBV11-2 to TRBJ1-3; 9 positions match TRBD1. The V and J ends lost 5 bases and 1 base, in that order; junction bases with no gene match: 12. This CDR3 spans 18 amino acids. The germline V gene has CDR1 SGHAT and CDR2 FQNNGV. The CDR3 nucleotides read TGTGCCAGCAGCCCAACAGGGGGCGCGAGAGTTTCTGGAAACACCATATATTTT. Translated: CASSPTGGARVSGNTIYF.

This chain uses TRBV4-2 with TRBJ2-3; no clear D. From germline, CDR1 is LGHNA and CDR2 YNFKEQ. CDR3 length: 15 amino acids. Trimming cost V 0 bases and J 5 bases, with 12 bases left between them. CDR3 nucleotide sequence: TGTGCCAGCAGCCAAGAGGTATTTAGTGAAGATACGCAGTATTTT. The encoded protein is CASSQEVFSEDTQYF.

The rearrangement links TRBV5-1 to TRBJ2-3; the D gene is possibly TRBD2 (6 bases). Trimming removed 0 bases at V and 2 bases at J, with 7 bases between. The germline V gene has CDR1 SGHRS and CDR2 YFSETQ. The CDR3 extends over 14 amino acids. As DNA, the CDR3 is TGCGCCAGCAGCTTGGGGGACTCCACAGATACGCAGTATTTT. Translating gives CASSLGDSTDTQYF.

The V gene is TRBV19, the J gene TRBJ2-2; a weak D match, TRBD1 (5 bases). In germline, CDR1 is LNHDA, CDR2 SQIVND (reference sequence). CDR3 length: 13 amino acids. The V and J ends lost 8 bases and 6 bases respectively, with 13 bases between them. The CDR3 is CASQGRPSGELFF. Written as DNA, the CDR3 is TGTGCCAGTCAGGGCCGGCCGTCCGGGGAGCTGTTTTTT.

The table lists this clone with a count of one. In DNA, the CDR3 is TGTGCCAGTAGTCCGCCTGGGGCAGGGGTGTTGTCCGGGCAGTTCTTC. Amino acids: CASSPPGAGVLSGQFF. The chain joins TRBV19 to TRBJ2-1, with a tentative D call TRBD1 (6 bases). The length of the CDR3 is 16 residues. Germline CDR1 and CDR2: LNHDA and SQIVND (reference sequence). The V end lost 5 bases, the J end lost 12 bases, and 26 bases lay between the germline ends. Full variable domain (outside the CDR3, taken from reference TRBV19 and TRBJ2-1): DGGITQSPKYLFRKEGQNVTLSCEQNLNHDAMYWYRQDPGQGLRLIYYSQIVNDFQKGDIAEGYSVSREKKESFPLTVTSAQKNPTAFYLCASSPPGAGVLSGQFFGPGTRLTVL.

The V gene is TRBV11-2, the J gene TRBJ2-3; 12 bases map to TRBD2. CDR1 is SGHAT and CDR2 is FQNNGV in the germline V gene. V lost 3 bases and J lost 8; bases outside the gene matches: 3. This CDR3 has 14 residues. This CDR3 is CASSFRLAGVTQYF. The CDR3, as DNA: TGTGCCAGCAGCTTTCGACTAGCGGGGGTTACGCAGTATTTT.

The genes are TRBV2 and TRBJ1-1, with TRBD1 matching 8 bases. The CDR3 length is 15 residues. The V gene end was trimmed by 3 bases and the J gene end by 0 bases; junction bases not matched to a gene: 3. CDR1 is SNHLY and CDR2 is FYNNEI in the germline V gene. In nucleotides, the CDR3 is TGTGCCAGCAGTGATCCGGGACAGGTGAACACTGAAGCTTTCTTT. Protein: CASSDPGQVNTEAFF.

This clone was recorded only once. In DNA form, the CDR3 reads TGTGCCAGCAGCCCCCGACTAGAACAAGAGACCCAGTACTTC. It translates to CASSPRLEQETQYF. This chain joins TRBV11-2 and TRBJ2-5; D may be TRBD2 (6 bases). V shed 5 bases and J shed 2 bases, with 12 bases lying between them. The CDR3 sequence is 14 residues long. The germline V gene has CDR1 SGHAT and CDR2 FQNNGV.